Listed below are T cell receptor beta chains from one sample, sequenced in a study of identifying expanded T cells in peripheral blood. Profiled with immunoSEQ multiplex PCR; TCRdb holds only in-frame clones, not every one. This table has 58,000 or so clones, around 86% appearing once. Sample: blood. The receptors stem from a person aged 18 to 70 in good health. CDR3s include the opening cysteine and the closing phenylalanine or tryptophan. D genes are given only for firm matches. Clone size, where shown, is once, few, many, or a class for clones that have expanded.

TRBJ2-2 NA NA TRBV27 CASSLSGARNGELFF TGTGCCAGCAGTTTATCAGGGGCTCGGAACGGGGAGCTGTTTTTT
TRBJ2-7 NA TRBD1 TRBV5-1 CASSRDSYEQYF TGCGCCAGCAGCCGGGACAGCTACGAGCAGTACTTC
TRBJ2-1 NA NA TRBV6-6 CASSHGNEQFF TGTGCCAGCAGCCACGGGAATGAGCAGTTCTTC
TRBJ2-1 few TRBD1 TRBV7-2 CASSLAAGGKNEQFF TGTGCCAGCAGCTTAGCGGCAGGGGGCAAGAATGAGCAGTTCTTC
TRBJ2-3 NA TRBD2 TRBV5-8 CASSWPLAGLSTDTQYF TGTGCCAGCAGCTGGCCACTAGCGGGGCTTAGCACAGATACGCAGTATTTT
TRBJ2-2 NA NA TRBV30 CAWSVTAANTGELFF TGTGCCTGGAGTGTTACAGCTGCGAACACCGGGGAGCTGTTTTTT
TRBJ2-1 NA NA TRBV5-1 CASSLGVLGNEQFF TGCGCCAGCAGCCTCGGGGTCCTCGGCAATGAGCAGTTCTTC
TRBJ2-2 once NA TRBV7-2 CASSPSSGAPGELFF TGTGCCAGCAGCCCCTCCAGTGGGGCCCCCGGGGAGCTGTTTTTT
TRBJ1-2 few TRBD1 TRBV19 CASPDRGDGYTF TGTGCCAGCCCGGACAGGGGGGACGGCTACACCTTC
TRBJ2-3 once TRBD2 TRBV10-1 CASSTGASSGGTDTQYF TGCGCCAGCAGTACCGGGGCCTCTAGCGGAGGCACAGATACGCAGTATTTT